Sequencing of this T cell receptor (beta chain) was carried out in a study of somatic mutations in cytotoxic T cells in rheumatoid arthritis. Across the study: Patient blood (approximately 30 ml EDTA) was drawn right after diagnosis, before any treatment. Study-wide results and caveats: Expanded CD8+ clones had unknown antigen targets.

On this clone itself: Its antigen remains unidentified.

The V gene's germline CDR1 is SGHVS and CDR2 FNYEAQ. The CDR3 length is 17 residues. V was trimmed by 5 bases and J by 0 bases, leaving 16 bases between them. Some clones are missing from TCRdb's copy, which holds only in-frame ones; the method was immunoSEQ multiplex PCR. The repertoire holds 27,000 or so clones, with roughly 86% as singletons. After CD4+ and CD8+ cells were isolated by positive magnetic bead selection, their purity was checked by flow cytometry. Sequencing input: CD8+ T cells sorted from blood. This rearrangement joins TRBV7-6 to TRBJ2-2; a weak D match, TRBD1 (5 bases). This sequence originates from an adult with rheumatoid arthritis. The CDR3 here is CASSHSHRSANTGELFF. The CDR3 DNA follows: TGTGCCAGCAGCCACTCACACAGGAGCGCGAACACCGGGGAGCTGTTTTTT.